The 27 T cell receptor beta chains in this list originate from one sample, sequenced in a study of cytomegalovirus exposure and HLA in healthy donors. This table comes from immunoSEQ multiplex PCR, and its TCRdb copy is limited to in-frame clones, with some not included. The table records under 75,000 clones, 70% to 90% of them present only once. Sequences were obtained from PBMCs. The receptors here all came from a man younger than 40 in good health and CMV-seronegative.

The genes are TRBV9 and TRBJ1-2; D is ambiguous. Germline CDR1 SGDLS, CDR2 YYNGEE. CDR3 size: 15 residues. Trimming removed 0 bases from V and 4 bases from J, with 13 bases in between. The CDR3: CASSVVAEAIYGYTF. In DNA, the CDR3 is TGTGCCAGCAGCGTAGTTGCGGAGGCGATCTATGGCTACACCTTC.

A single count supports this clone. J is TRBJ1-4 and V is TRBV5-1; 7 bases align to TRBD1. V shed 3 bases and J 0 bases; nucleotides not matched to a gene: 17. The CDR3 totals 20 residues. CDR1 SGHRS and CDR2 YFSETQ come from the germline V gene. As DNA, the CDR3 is TGCGCCAGCAGCTCCCAGGACAGGTTGGGGGTGTCCTCAACTAATGAAAAACTGTTTTTT. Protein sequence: CASSSQDRLGVSSTNEKLFF.

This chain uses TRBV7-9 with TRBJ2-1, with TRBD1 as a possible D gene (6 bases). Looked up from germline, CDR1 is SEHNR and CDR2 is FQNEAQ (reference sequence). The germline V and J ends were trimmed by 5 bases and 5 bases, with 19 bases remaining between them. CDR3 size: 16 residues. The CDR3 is CASSILPRTANNEQFF. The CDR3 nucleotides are TGTGCCAGCAGCATCCTCCCGAGGACAGCTAACAATGAGCAGTTCTTC.

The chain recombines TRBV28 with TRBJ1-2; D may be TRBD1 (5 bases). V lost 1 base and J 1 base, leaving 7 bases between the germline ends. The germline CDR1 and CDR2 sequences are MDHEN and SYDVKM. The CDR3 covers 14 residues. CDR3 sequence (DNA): TGTGCCAGCAGTTTATCCCAGGGTAACTATGGCTACACCTTC. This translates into CASSLSQGNYGYTF.

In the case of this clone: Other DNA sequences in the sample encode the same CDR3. CDR3 in amino acids: CASSQDRPGQETQYF. CDR3 bases: TGTGCCAGCAGCCAAGATCGGCCCGGGCAAGAGACCCAGTACTTC. The rearrangement links TRBV4-2 to TRBJ2-5, with D unresolved. In germline, CDR1 is LGHNA, CDR2 YNFKEQ. The V gene lost 0 bases and the J gene lost 2 bases, with 10 bases spanning the gap. The CDR3 is 15 amino acids.

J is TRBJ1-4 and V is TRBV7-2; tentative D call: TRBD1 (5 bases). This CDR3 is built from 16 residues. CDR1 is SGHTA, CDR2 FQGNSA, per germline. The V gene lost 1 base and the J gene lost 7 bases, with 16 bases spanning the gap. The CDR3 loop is CASSLGLSGWGEKLFF. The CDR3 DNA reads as TGTGCCAGCAGCTTAGGTTTATCAGGGTGGGGTGAAAAACTGTTTTTT.

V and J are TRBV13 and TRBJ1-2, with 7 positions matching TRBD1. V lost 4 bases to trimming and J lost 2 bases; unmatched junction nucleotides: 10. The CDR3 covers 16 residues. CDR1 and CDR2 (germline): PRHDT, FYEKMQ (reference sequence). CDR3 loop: CASSSRWYRGNYGYTF. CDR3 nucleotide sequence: TGTGCCAGCAGCTCCCGATGGTACAGGGGAAACTATGGCTACACCTTC.

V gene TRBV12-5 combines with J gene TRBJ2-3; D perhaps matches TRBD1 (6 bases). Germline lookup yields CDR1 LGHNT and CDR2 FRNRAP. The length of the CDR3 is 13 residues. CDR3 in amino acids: CAAAQGSGDTQYF. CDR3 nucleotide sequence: TGTGCGGCCGCACAGGGCTCTGGAGATACGCAGTATTTT.

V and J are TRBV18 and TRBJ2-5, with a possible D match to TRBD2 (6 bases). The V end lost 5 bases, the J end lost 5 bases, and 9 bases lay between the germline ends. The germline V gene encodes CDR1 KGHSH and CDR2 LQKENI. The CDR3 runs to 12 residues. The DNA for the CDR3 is TGTGCCAGCTCAGGGGGGACGGAGACCCAGTACTTC. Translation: CASSGGTETQYF.

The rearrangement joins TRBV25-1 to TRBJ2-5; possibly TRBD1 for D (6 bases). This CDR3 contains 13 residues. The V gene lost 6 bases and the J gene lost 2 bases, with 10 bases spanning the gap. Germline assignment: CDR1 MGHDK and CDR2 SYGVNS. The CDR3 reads CASRNREQETQYF. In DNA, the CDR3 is TGTGCCAGCAGAAACAGGGAACAAGAGACCCAGTACTTC.

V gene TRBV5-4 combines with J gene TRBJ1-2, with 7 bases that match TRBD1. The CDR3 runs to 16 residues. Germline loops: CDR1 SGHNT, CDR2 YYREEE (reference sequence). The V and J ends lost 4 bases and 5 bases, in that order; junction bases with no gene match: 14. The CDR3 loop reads CASSPSNGQDKYGYTF. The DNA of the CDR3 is TGTGCCAGCAGCCCATCCAATGGACAGGACAAGTATGGCTACACCTTC.

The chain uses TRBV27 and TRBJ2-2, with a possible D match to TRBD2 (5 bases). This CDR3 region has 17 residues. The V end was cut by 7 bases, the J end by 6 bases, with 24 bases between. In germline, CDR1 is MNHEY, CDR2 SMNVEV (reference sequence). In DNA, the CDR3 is TGTGCCAGCAACTTCCTTAGGCTCGGGGTCATGTCCGGGGAGCTGTTTTTT. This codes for CASNFLRLGVMSGELFF.

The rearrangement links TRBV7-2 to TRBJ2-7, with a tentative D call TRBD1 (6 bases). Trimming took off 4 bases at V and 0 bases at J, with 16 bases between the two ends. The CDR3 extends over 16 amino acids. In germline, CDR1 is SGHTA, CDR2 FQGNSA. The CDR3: CASSSEGVRGSYEQYF. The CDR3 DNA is TGTGCCAGCAGCTCCGAGGGGGTGAGGGGCTCCTACGAGCAGTACTTC.

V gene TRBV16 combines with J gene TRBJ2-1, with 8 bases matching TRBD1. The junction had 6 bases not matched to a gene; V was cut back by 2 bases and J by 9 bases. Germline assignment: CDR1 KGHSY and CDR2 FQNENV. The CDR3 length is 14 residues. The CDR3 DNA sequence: TGTGCCAGCAGCCAACGGGGACAGGCCGTTGAGCAGTTCTTC. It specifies CASSQRGQAVEQFF.

The CDR3 sequence is CASSWGGDNGELFF. In nucleotides, the CDR3 is TGCGCCAGCAGCTGGGGAGGGGATAACGGGGAGCTGTTTTTT. The V call is TRBV5-1, the J call TRBJ2-2; TRBD2 matches at 7 bases. Germline CDR1 reads SGHRS; CDR2 reads YFSETQ. CDR3 length: 14 amino acids. Trimming took 3 bases from V and 7 from J; bases not matched to a gene: 6.

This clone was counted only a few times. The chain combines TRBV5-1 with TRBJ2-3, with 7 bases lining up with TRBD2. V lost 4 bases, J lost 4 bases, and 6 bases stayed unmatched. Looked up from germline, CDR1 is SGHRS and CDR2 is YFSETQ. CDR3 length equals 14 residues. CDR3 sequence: CASSTSARPDTQYF. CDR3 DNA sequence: TGCGCCAGCAGCACTAGCGCCCGACCAGATACGCAGTATTTT.

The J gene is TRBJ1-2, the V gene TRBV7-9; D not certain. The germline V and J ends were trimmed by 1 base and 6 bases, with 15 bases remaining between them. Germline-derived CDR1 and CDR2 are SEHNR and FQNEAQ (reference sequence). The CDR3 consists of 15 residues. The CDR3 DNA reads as TGTGCCAGCAGCTTAGGTGACGGATACCTAGATGGCTACACCTTC. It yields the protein CASSLGDGYLDGYTF.

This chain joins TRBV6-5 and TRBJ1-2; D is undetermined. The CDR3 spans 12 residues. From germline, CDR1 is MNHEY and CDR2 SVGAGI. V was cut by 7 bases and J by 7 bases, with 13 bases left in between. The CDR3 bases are TGTGCCAGCATGTCATCGAGGCGTGGCTACACCTTC. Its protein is CASMSSRRGYTF.

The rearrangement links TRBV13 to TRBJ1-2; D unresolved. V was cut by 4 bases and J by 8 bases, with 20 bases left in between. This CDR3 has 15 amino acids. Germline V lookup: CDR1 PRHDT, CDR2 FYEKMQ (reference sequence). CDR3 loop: CASSSRGAQTWGYTF. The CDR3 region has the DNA TGTGCCAGCAGCTCCCGGGGAGCCCAGACTTGGGGCTACACCTTC.

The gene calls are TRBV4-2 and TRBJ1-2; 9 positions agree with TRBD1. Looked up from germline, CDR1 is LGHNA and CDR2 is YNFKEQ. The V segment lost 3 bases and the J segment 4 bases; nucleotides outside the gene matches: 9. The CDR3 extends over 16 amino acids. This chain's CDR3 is CASSQSGTGSTYGYTF. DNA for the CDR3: TGTGCCAGCAGCCAGTCCGGGACAGGGAGTACCTATGGCTACACCTTC.

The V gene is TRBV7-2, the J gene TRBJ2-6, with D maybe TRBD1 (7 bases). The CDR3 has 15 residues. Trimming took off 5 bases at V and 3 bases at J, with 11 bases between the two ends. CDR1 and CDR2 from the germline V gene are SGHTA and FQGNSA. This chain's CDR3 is CASSPQGGGANVLTF. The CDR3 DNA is TGTGCCAGCAGCCCTCAGGGGGGTGGGGCCAACGTCCTGACTTTC.

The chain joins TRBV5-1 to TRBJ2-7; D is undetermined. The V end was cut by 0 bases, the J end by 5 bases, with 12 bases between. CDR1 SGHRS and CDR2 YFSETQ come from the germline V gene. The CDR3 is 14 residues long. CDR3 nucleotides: TGCGCCAGCAGCTTGGATCCGACTGGCGACGAGCAGTACGTC. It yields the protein CASSLDPTGDEQYV.

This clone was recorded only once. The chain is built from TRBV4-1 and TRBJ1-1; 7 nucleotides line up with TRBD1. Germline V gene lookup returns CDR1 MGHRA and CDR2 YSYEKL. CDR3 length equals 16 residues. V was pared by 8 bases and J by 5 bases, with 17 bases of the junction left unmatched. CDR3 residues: CASRRQGFALGTEAFF. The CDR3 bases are TGCGCCAGCCGACGACAGGGATTCGCCCTGGGGACTGAAGCTTTCTTT.

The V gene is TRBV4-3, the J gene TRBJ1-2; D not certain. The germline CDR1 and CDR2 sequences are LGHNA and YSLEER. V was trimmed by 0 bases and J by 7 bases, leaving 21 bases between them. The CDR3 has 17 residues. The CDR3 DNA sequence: TGCGCCAGCAGCCAAGAGTATCATGTGGGCGCCGGTTTTGGCTACACCTTC. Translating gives CASSQEYHVGAGFGYTF.

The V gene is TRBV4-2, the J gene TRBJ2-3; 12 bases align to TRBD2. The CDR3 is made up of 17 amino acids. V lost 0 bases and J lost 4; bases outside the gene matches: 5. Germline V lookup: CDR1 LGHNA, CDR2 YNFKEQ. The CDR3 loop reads CASSQEPGLAGSDTQYF. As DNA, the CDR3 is TGTGCCAGCAGCCAAGAACCGGGACTAGCGGGTTCAGATACGCAGTATTTT.

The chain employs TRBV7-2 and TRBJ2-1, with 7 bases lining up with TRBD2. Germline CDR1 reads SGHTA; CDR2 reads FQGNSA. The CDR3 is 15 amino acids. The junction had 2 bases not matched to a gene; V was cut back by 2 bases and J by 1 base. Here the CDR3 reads CASSLTGGSYNEQFF. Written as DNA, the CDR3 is TGTGCCAGCAGCTTAACGGGGGGTTCCTACAATGAGCAGTTCTTC.

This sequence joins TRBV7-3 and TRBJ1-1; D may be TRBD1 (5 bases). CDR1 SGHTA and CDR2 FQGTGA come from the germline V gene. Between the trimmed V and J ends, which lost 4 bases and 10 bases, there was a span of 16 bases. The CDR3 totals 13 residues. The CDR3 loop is CASSSDPGGGAFF. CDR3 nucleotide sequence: TGTGCCAGCAGCTCCGACCCGGGCGGGGGAGCTTTCTTT.